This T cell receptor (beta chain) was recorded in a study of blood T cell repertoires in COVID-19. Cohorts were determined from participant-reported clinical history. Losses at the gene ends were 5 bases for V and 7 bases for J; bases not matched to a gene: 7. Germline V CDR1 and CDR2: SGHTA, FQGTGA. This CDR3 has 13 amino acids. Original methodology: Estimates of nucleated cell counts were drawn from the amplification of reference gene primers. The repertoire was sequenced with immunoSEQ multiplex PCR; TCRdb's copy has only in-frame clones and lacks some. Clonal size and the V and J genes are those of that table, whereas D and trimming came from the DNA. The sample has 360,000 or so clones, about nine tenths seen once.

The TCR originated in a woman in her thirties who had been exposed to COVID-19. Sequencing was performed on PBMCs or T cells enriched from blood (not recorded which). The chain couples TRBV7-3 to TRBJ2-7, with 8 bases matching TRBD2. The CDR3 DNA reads TGTGCCAGCAGCCTTAGCGGGGCGGGGGAGCAGTACTTC. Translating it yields CASSLSGAGEQYF.